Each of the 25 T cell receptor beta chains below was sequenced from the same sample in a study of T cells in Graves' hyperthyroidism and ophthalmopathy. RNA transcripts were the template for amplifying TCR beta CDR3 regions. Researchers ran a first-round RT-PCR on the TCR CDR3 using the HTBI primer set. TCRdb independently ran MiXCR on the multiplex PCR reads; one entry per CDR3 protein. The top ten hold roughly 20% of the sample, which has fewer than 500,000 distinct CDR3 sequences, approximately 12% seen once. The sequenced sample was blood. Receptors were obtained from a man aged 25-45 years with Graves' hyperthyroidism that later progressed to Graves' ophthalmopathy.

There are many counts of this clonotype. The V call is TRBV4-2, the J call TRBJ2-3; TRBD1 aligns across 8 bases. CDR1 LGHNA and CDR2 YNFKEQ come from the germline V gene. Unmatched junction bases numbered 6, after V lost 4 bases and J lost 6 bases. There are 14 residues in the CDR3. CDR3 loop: CASSRQGAGDTQYF. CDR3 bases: TGTGCCAGCAGCCGCCAGGGGGCCGGCGATACGCAGTATTTT.

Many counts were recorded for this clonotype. The CDR3 sequence: CASKGRVYTEAFF. The CDR3 nucleotides read TGTGCCAGCAAGGGCAGGGTGTATACTGAAGCTTTCTTT. This rearrangement joins TRBV12-3 or TRBV12-4 to TRBJ1-1, with D tentatively TRBD1 (5 bases). The CDR3 extends over 13 amino acids. Deletions cut 7 bases from V and 5 bases from J, with 14 bases between.

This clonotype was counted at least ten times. CDR3 nucleotides: TGTGCCAGCAGCTTGGACAGCTCTGGAAACACCATATATTTT. It translates to CASSLDSSGNTIYF. The V call is TRBV7-8, the J call TRBJ1-3; a possible D gene is TRBD1 (6 bases). The CDR3 is made up of 14 amino acids. Germline CDR1 is SGHVS and CDR2 is FQNEAQ. Trimming pared 3 bases from V and 0 bases from J, leaving 6 bases between.

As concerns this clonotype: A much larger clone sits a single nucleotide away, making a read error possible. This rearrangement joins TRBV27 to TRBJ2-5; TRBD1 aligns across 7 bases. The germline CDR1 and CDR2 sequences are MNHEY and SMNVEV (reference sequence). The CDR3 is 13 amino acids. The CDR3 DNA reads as TGTGCCGGCAGTCCTGGGACAGCAGAGACCCAGTACTTC. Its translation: CAGSPGTAETQYF.

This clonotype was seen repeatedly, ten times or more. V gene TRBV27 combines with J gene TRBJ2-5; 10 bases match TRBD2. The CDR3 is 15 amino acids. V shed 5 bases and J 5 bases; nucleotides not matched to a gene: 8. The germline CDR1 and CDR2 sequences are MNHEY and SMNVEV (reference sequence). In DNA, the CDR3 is TGTGCCAGCAGTCCAGGGACTAGCGTTAGGGAGACCCAGTACTTC. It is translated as CASSPGTSVRETQYF.

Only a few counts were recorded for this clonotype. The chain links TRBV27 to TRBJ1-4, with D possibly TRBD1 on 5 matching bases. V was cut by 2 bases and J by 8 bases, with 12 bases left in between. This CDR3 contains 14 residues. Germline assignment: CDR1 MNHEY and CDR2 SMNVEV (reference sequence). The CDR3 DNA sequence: TGTGCCAGCAGTTTAAACCCTGGGGCCGAAAAACTGTTTTTT. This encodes CASSLNPGAEKLFF.

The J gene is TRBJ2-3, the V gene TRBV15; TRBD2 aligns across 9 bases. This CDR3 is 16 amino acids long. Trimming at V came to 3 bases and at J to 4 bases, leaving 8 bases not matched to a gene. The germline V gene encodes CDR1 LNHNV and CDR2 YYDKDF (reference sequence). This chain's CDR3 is CATSSTGTSSADTQYF. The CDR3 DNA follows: TGTGCCACCAGCAGTACCGGGACTAGCTCCGCAGATACGCAGTATTTT.

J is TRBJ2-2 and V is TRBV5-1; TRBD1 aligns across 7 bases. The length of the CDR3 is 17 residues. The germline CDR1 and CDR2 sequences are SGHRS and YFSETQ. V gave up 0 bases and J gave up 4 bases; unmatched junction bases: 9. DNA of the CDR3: TGCGCCAGCAGCTTGGGTGGCCGACAGGGTCCCACCGGGGAGCTGTTTTTT. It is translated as CASSLGGRQGPTGELFF.

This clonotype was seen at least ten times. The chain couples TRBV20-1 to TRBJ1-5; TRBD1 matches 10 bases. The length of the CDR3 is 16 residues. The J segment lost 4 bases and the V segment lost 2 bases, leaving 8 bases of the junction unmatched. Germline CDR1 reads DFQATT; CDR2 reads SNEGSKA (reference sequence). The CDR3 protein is CSARIVPGQGNQPQHF. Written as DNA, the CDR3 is TGCAGTGCTAGAATCGTTCCGGGACAGGGGAATCAGCCCCAGCATTTT.

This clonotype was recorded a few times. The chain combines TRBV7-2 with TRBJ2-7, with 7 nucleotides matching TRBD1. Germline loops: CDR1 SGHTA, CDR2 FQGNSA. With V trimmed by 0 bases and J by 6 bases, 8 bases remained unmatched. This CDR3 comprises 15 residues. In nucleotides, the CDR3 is TGTGCCAGCAGCTTAGCCCTAATGACAGGGACCGAGCAGTACTTC. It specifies CASSLALMTGTEQYF. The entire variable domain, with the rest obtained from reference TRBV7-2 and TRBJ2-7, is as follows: GAGVSQSPSNKVTEKGKDVELRCDPISGHTALYWYRQSLGQGLEFLIYFQGNSAPDKSGLPSDRFSAERTGGSVSTLTIQRTQQEDSAVYLCASSLALMTGTEQYFGPGTRLTVT.

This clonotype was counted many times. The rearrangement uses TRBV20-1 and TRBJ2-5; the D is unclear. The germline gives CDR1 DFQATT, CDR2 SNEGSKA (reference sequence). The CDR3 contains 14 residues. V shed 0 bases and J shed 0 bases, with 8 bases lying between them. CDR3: CSARDLRNQETQYF. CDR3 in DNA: TGCAGTGCTAGAGATCTCAGAAACCAAGAGACCCAGTACTTC.

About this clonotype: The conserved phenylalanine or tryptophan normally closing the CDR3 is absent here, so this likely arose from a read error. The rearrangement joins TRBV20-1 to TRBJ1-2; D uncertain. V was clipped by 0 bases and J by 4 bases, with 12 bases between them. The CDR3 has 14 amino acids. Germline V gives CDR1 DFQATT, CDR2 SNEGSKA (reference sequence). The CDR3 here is CSARDRAGPYGYTL. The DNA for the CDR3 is TGCAGTGCTAGAGATCGGGCGGGTCCCTATGGCTACACCCTC.

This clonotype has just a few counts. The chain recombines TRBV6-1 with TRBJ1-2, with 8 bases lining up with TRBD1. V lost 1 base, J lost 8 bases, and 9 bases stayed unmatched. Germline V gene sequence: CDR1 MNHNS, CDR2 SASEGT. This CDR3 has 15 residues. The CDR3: CASSEDPGGARGYTF. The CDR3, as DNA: TGTGCCAGCAGTGAAGACCCAGGGGGCGCGAGGGGCTACACCTTC.

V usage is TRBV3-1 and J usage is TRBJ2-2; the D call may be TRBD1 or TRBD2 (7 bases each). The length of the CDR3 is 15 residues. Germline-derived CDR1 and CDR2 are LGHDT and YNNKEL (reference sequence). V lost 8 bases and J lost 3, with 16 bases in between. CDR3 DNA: TGTGCCAGCCGAGAGACAGGGAGGGACACCGGGGAGCTGTTTTTT. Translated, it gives CASRETGRDTGELFF.

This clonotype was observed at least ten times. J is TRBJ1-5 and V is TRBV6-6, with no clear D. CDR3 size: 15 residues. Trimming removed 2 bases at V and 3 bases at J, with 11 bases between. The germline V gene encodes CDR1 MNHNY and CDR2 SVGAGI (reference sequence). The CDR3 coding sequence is TGTGCCAGCAGTTACCGCTTGGGATTCAATCAGCCCCAGCATTTT. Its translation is CASSYRLGFNQPQHF.

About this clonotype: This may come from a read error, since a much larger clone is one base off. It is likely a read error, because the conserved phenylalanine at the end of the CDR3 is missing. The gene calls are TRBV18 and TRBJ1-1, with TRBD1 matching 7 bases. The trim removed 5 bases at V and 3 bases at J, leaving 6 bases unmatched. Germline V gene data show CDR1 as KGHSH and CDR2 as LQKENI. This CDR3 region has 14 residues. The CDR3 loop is CASSEQGTDTEAFL. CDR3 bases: TGTGCCAGCTCAGAACAGGGGACGGACACTGAAGCTTTCCTT.

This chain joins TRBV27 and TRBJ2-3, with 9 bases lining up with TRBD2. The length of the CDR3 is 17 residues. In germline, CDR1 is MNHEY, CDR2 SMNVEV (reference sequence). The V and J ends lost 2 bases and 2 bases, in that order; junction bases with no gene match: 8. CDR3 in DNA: TGTGCCAGCAGTTTAGTTGGGGCGGGGGGGCTCACAGATACGCAGTATTTT. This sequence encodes CASSLVGAGGLTDTQYF.

The CDR3 DNA reads as TGTGCCAGCAGCCACTCAGACGAGCAGTACTTC. It encodes CASSHSDEQYF. V and J are TRBV7-9 and TRBJ2-7; D gene ambiguous. V lost 5 bases and J lost 5, with 7 bases in between. The germline CDR1 and CDR2 sequences are SEHNR and FQNEAQ (reference sequence). The CDR3 runs 11 residues. The full variable domain, with the rest looked up from reference TRBV7-9 and TRBJ2-7, is DTGVSQNPRHKITKRGQNVTFRCDPISEHNRLYWYRQTLGQGPEFLTYFQNEAQLEKSRLLSDRFSAERPKGSFSTLEIQRTEQGDSAMYLCASSHSDEQYFGPGTRLTVT.

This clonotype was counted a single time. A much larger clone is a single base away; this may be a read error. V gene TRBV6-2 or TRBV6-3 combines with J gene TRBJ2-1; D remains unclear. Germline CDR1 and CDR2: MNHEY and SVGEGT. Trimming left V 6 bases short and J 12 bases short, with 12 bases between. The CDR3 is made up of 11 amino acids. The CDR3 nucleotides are TGTGCCAGCAGCTTAGACGGTGGGCAGTTCTTC. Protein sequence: CASSLDGGQFF.

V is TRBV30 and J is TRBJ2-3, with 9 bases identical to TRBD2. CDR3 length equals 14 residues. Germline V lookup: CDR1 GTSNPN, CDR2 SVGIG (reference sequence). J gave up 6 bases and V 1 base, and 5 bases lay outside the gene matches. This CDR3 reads CAWSGGGEVDTQYF. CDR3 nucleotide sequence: TGTGCCTGGAGTGGCGGGGGGGAAGTGGATACGCAGTATTTT.

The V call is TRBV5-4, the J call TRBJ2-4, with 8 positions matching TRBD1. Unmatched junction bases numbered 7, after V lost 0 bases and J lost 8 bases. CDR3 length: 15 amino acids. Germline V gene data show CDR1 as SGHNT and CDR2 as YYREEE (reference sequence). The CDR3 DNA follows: TGTGCCAGCAGCTTGGATATCGGGACAGGAGACATTCAGTACTTC. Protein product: CASSLDIGTGDIQYF.

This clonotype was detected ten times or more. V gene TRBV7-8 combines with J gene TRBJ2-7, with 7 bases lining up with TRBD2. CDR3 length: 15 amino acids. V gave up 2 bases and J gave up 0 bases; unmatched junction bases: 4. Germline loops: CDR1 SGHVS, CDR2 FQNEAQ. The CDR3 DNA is TGTGCCAGCAGCTTATTTCGGGGGGTCTCCTACGAGCAGTACTTC. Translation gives CASSLFRGVSYEQYF.

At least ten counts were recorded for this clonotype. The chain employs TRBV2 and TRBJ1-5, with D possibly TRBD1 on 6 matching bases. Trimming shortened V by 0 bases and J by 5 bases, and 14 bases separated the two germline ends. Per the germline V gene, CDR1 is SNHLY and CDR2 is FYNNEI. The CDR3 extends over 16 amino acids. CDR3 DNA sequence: TGTGCCAGCAGTGAAGCCAGGGACACCTTATATCAGCCCCAGCATTTT. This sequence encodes CASSEARDTLYQPQHF. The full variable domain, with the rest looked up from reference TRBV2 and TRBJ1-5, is EPEVTQTPSHQVTQMGQEVILRCVPISNHLYFYWYRQILGQKVEFLVSFYNNEISEKSEIFDDQFSVERPDGSNFTLKIRSTKLEDSAMYFCASSEARDTLYQPQHFGDGTRLSIL.

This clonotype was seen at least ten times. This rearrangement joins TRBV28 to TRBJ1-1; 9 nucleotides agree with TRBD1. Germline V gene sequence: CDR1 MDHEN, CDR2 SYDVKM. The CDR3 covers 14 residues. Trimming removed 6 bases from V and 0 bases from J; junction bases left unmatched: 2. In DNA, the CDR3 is TGTGCCAGCAGAGGACAGGGGATGAACACTGAAGCTTTCTTT. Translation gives CASRGQGMNTEAFF. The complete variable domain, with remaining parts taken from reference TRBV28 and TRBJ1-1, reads DVKVTQSSRYLVKRTGEKVFLECVQDMDHENMFWYRQDPGLGLRLIYFSYDVKMKEKGDIPEGYSVSREKKERFSLILESASTNQTSMYLCASRGQGMNTEAFFGQGTRLTVV.

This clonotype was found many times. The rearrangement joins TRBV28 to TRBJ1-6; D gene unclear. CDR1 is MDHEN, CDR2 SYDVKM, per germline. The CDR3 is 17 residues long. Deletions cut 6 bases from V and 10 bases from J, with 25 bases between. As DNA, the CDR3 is TGTGCCAGCAGCCCTCCGCTAGGAACCGATGAAAGGTCACCCCTCCACTTT. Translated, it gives CASSPPLGTDERSPLHF.